The rows below give T cell receptor beta chains drawn from one sample of a study of siplizumab effects on memory and regulatory T cells. Assay: immunoSEQ multiplex PCR; the TCRdb copy retains only in-frame clones and omits some. The sample holds more than 95,000 clones; roughly 91% are singletons and the top ten take less than 0.35%. Specimen: CD4+ T cells sorted from blood. The receptors here all came from a human donor in good health. Both conserved end residues are part of each CDR3. Fields, in order: J gene, V gene, clone size, D gene, CDR3 DNA, CDR3 protein. D genes are given only for firm matches. The listing skips clone size in some rows; elsewhere it reads once, few, many or a size class.

TRBJ2-7,TRBV11-2,-,TRBD2,TGTGCCAGCCAAGGCGGGCTAGCGGGAGTCGAGCAGTACTTC,CASQGGLAGVEQYF
TRBJ1-6,TRBV5-4,-,-,TGTGCCAGCAGCTTGGTTGGGGGGAGTTCACCCCTCCACTTT,CASSLVGGSSPLHF
TRBJ1-3,TRBV7-2,-,TRBD1,TGTGCCAGCAGCTCCTGGACAGGGGTGGGAAACACCATATATTTT,CASSSWTGVGNTIYF
TRBJ2-1,TRBV7-9,-,TRBD2,TGTGCCAGCAGCCGATACCTAGCGGGGGGGCGTGATGAGCAGTTCTTC,CASSRYLAGGRDEQFF
TRBJ1-5,TRBV30,-,-,TGTGCCTGGAGTGGGGGACGGGCTCAGCCCCAGCATTTT,CAWSGGRAQPQHF
TRBJ2-2,TRBV27,-,-,TGTGCCAGCAGAAAAACCGGGACGGTGGGAACCGGGGAGCTGTTTTTT,CASRKTGTVGTGELFF
TRBJ1-4,TRBV6-5,-,-,TGTGCCAGCAGCCGGAGTGTGGGAGAAAAACTGTTTTTT,CASSRSVGEKLFF
TRBJ2-3,TRBV9,once,TRBD2,TGTGCCAGCAGCGTAGATCCCCAGCGGGAGTCAGATACGCAGTATTTT,CASSVDPQRESDTQYF
TRBJ2-1,TRBV14,-,TRBD2,TGTGCCAGCAGCCCTCGGACTAGCCTACGTGAGCAGTTCTTC,CASSPRTSLREQFF
TRBJ2-7,TRBV19,-,-,TGTGCCAGTAGTACTACAGGGGGGGCCTACGAGCAGTACTTC,CASSTTGGAYEQYF
TRBJ1-3,TRBV12-5,-,-,TGTGCTAGTGGTTTGGTCCTGGGGGACGCTGGAAACACCATATATTTT,CASGLVLGDAGNTIYF
TRBJ2-3,TRBV7-2,-,-,TGTGCCAGCAGCTTTGAAGGGGATACGCAGTATTTT,CASSFEGDTQYF
TRBJ2-7,TRBV9,-,-,TGTGCCAGCAGCTGGGATGTTAAGGGCGAGCAGTACTTC,CASSWDVKGEQYF
TRBJ2-3,TRBV10-3,-,-,TGTGCCATCAGGCCACCCGGGACTAGCACAGATACGCAGTATTTT,CAIRPPGTSTDTQYF
TRBJ2-7,TRBV6-6,-,TRBD2,TGTGCCAGCGGTCAAACCGGGCCCGCTAGCGGGTACGAGCAGTACTTC,CASGQTGPASGYEQYF
TRBJ2-2,TRBV7-7,-,TRBD1,TGTGCTAGCAGCCCAGGACAGGGTAACACCGGGGAGCTGTTTTTT,CASSPGQGNTGELFF
TRBJ2-7,TRBV27,-,-,TGTGCCAGCAGCCGGGACCCGACGTCATGGATCTCCTACGAGCAGTACTTC,CASSRDPTSWISYEQYF
TRBJ1-5,TRBV6-4,-,-,TGTGCCAGCAGTCGTACAGGGCTCAGCAATCAGCCCCAGCATTTT,CASSRTGLSNQPQHF
TRBJ1-5,TRBV5-1,-,-,TGCGCCAGCAGCCCAGCCGCGGGACCCGGGCAGCCCCAGCATTTT,CASSPAAGPGQPQHF
TRBJ1-1,TRBV6-5,-,TRBD1,TGTGCCAGCACCCCCGGACAGGGGGGCACTGAAGCTTTCTTT,CASTPGQGGTEAFF